The 30 T cell receptor beta chains below all came from one sample that was sequenced in a study of molecular identifiers for immune sequencing clone quantification. Each CDR3 protein is one row after TCRdb ran MiXCR on the PCR reads. Here the sample spans hundreds of thousands of distinct CDR3 sequences, 20% to 25% being singletons. The specimen sequenced was naive CD8+ T cells from blood, with Jurkat cell RNA spiked in. The subset was: FACS-sorted CD8+CD4-CCR7+CD45RA+ naive T cells. All receptors come from a human donor in good health. Some libraries in this study had Jurkat cell RNA spiked in.

This clonotype showed up just a few times. This sequence joins TRBV7-9 and TRBJ2-1; 8 nucleotides match TRBD1. CDR3 size: 16 residues. Germline CDR1 reads SEHNR; CDR2 reads FQNEAQ (reference sequence). The junction had 12 bases not matched to a gene; V was cut back by 4 bases and J by 7 bases. CDR3 in amino acids: CASSSTGVTLRNEQFF. In DNA form, the CDR3 reads TGTGCCAGCAGCTCGACAGGGGTCACCCTAAGGAATGAGCAGTTCTTC.

This clonotype has ten or more counts. The J gene is TRBJ2-7, the V gene TRBV29-1; D tentatively fits TRBD1 or TRBD2 (5 bases each). The CDR3 length is 11 residues. V was shortened by 6 bases and J by 6 bases, with 12 bases between the two germline ends. Germline CDR1 is SQVTM and CDR2 is ANQGSEA. CDR3 region: CSVVGTTEQYF. DNA of the CDR3: TGCAGCGTCGTCGGGACGACCGAGCAGTACTTC.

The V and J genes are TRBV19 and TRBJ2-7, with no clear D. The CDR3 spans 14 residues. Deletions cut 0 bases from V and 2 bases from J, with 8 bases between. Germline-derived CDR1 and CDR2 are LNHDA and SQIVND (reference sequence). CDR3 nucleotides: TGTGCCAGTAGTATAGAGGACCGTACCTACGAGCAGTACTTC. This codes for CASSIEDRTYEQYF. Variable domain in full (rest from reference TRBV19 and TRBJ2-7): DGGITQSPKYLFRKEGQNVTLSCEQNLNHDAMYWYRQDPGQGLRLIYYSQIVNDFQKGDIAEGYSVSREKKESFPLTVTSAQKNPTAFYLCASSIEDRTYEQYFGPGTRLTVT.

This rearrangement joins TRBV5-6 to TRBJ1-1, with D perhaps TRBD1 (6 bases). CDR1 SGHDT and CDR2 YYEEEE come from the germline V gene. Trimming took off 4 bases at V and 11 bases at J, with 18 bases between the two ends. The CDR3 runs 13 residues. The CDR3 is CASSPGRGAAAFF. The CDR3, as DNA: TGTGCCAGCAGCCCGGGACGGGGGGCAGCGGCTTTCTTT.

Ten or more counts support this clonotype. This chain uses TRBV15 with TRBJ2-7; no firm D call. V was pared by 5 bases and J by 7 bases, with 12 bases between. Per the germline V gene, CDR1 is LNHNV and CDR2 is YYDKDF (reference sequence). The length of the CDR3 is 12 residues. The CDR3 coding sequence is TGTGCCACCAGCCAAACTGGCAGGGAGCAGTACTTC. This codes for CATSQTGREQYF.

As regards this clonotype: Given a much more abundant clone one base away, this may be a read error. V is TRBV27 and J is TRBJ2-1; D possibly corresponds to TRBD1 (6 bases). Germline CDR1 is MNHEY and CDR2 is SMNVEV (reference sequence). The ends were cut back, 6 bases at V and 3 bases at J, with 12 bases in the middle. The CDR3 consists of 14 residues. CDR3 coding DNA: TGTGCCAGCAGCCGGACAGAGGGCTACAATGAGCAGTTCTTC. It is translated as CASSRTEGYNEQFF.

This clonotype showed up just a few times. The genes are TRBV27 and TRBJ2-3; no definite D call. The V end lost 6 bases, the J end lost 2 bases, and 21 bases lay between the germline ends. The CDR3 has 17 residues. Germline CDR1 is MNHEY and CDR2 is SMNVEV (reference sequence). This CDR3 reads CASRHLVDTPHTDTQYF. DNA of the CDR3: TGTGCCAGCAGACATTTGGTAGACACTCCGCACACAGATACGCAGTATTTT.

This clonotype was detected many times. V gene TRBV6-6 combines with J gene TRBJ2-1; tentatively, D is TRBD2 (5 bases). This CDR3 spans 16 amino acids. CDR1 is MNHNY and CDR2 is SVGAGI in the germline V gene (reference sequence). V lost 6 bases, J lost 3 bases, and 18 bases lay in between. The CDR3 DNA reads as TGTGCCAGCAGCCACTTGGGAAGCGGAGTCTACAATGAGCAGTTCTTC. It yields the protein CASSHLGSGVYNEQFF.

This clonotype has ten or more counts. The J gene is TRBJ1-5, the V gene TRBV4-1; 7 nucleotides agree with TRBD1. The CDR3 has 15 residues. With V trimmed by 0 bases and J by 5 bases, 4 bases remained unmatched. CDR1 and CDR2 (germline): MGHRA, YSYEKL. DNA for the CDR3: TGCGCCAGCAGCCAAGAAGACAGGGAAGATCAGCCCCAGCATTTT. Encoded protein: CASSQEDREDQPQHF.

The chain has TRBV2 and TRBJ1-2; D is unclear. The CDR3 consists of 15 residues. V lost 8 bases to trimming and J lost 6 bases, with 22 bases between them. Germline V gives CDR1 SNHLY, CDR2 FYNNEI. This CDR3 reads CASVPVLERLDGYTF. The CDR3 DNA follows: TGTGCCAGCGTCCCGGTACTTGAGCGCTTGGATGGCTACACCTTC.

This clonotype was counted ten times or more. The chain is built from TRBV6-1 and TRBJ2-2; 8 bases fit TRBD1. Per germline, CDR1 MNHNS and CDR2 SASEGT. The trim removed 5 bases at V and 0 bases at J, leaving 8 bases unmatched. The CDR3 contains 17 residues. CDR3 coding DNA: TGTGCCAGCAGTATCATAGGGACAGGAGCGAACACCGGGGAGCTGTTTTTT. Its translation is CASSIIGTGANTGELFF.

On this clonotype: The germline gene is not matched at one end of the junction; a read error may be the cause. The genes are TRBV27 and TRBJ2-7; 8 positions agree with TRBD1. The CDR3 loop spans 13 amino acids. Germline CDR1 reads MNHEY; CDR2 reads SMNVEV (reference sequence). The CDR3 nucleotides read TGTGCCAGCAGTTCAGACAGGGGCTACGAGCAGTGCTTC. Protein sequence: CASSSDRGYEQCF.

This sequence joins TRBV7-8 and TRBJ2-3; D not certain. V was trimmed by 3 bases and J by 2 bases, leaving 12 bases between them. The CDR3 is 15 residues long. Germline-derived CDR1 and CDR2 are SGHVS and FQNEAQ. CDR3 amino acids: CASSFRPTLTDTQYF. In DNA, the CDR3 is TGTGCCAGCAGCTTCCGACCTACTCTCACAGATACGCAGTATTTT.

The sample holds many counts of this clonotype. The chain links TRBV2 to TRBJ1-6, with D maybe TRBD1 (5 bases). Germline V CDR1 and CDR2: SNHLY, FYNNEI. V was clipped by 9 bases and J by 5 bases, with 20 bases between them. This CDR3 contains 16 residues. The CDR3 DNA sequence: TGTGCCAGAGGGACCTTTAGGACGGAAAATAATTCACCCCTCCACTTT. This sequence encodes CARGTFRTENNSPLHF.

The chain has TRBV11-2 and TRBJ2-7; D call uncertain. V was cut by 1 base and J by 6 bases, with 7 bases left in between. This CDR3 has 12 residues. Germline V gives CDR1 SGHAT, CDR2 FQNNGV. CDR3 DNA sequence: TGTGCCAGCAGCTTAGGGGGTATCGAGCAGTACTTC. This gives the protein CASSLGGIEQYF.

This clonotype was detected ten times or more. The rearrangement joins TRBV25-1 to TRBJ2-1, with D hard to call. Looked up from germline, CDR1 is MGHDK and CDR2 is SYGVNS. The CDR3 sequence is 16 residues long. V dropped 2 bases and J dropped 3 bases, with 14 bases sitting between them. The CDR3 DNA is TGTGCCAGCAGTGAAACTAAATCGGCCTTCTACAATGAGCAGTTCTTC. Translating it yields CASSETKSAFYNEQFF.

This clonotype has at least ten counts. V is TRBV20-1 and J is TRBJ2-3; D uncertain. This CDR3 is 11 amino acids long. Germline V lookup: CDR1 DFQATT, CDR2 SNEGSKA (reference sequence). CDR3 region: CSYPSTDTQYF. Written as DNA, the CDR3 is TGCAGCTACCCTAGCACAGATACGCAGTATTTT.

This clonotype was counted at least ten times. This chain connects TRBV29-1 to TRBJ2-2; no reliable D call. Germline values: CDR1 SQVTM, CDR2 ANQGSEA. V was pared by 1 base and J by 2 bases, with 8 bases between. This CDR3 is built from 14 residues. The CDR3, as DNA: TGCAGCGTTGAAGCAGGCTTTAACACCGGGGAGCTGTTTTTT. Amino acids: CSVEAGFNTGELFF.

This clonotype occurred a few times. The chain carries TRBV4-3 and TRBJ2-7; TRBD1 is a possible D gene (5 bases). Germline lookup yields CDR1 LGHNA and CDR2 YSLEER. The CDR3 has 16 amino acids. Trimming stripped 0 bases from V and 4 bases from J, with 16 bases between. For the CDR3, the DNA is TGCGCCAGCAGCCAAGACTGGTCACAGGAGATTTACGAGCAGTACTTC. This translates into CASSQDWSQEIYEQYF.

In regard to this clonotype: A much larger clone lies a single base off, so this may be a read error. V is TRBV5-1 and J is TRBJ2-7; D is perhaps TRBD1 or TRBD2 (5 bases each). The CDR3 length is 15 residues. The ends were cut back, 7 bases at V and 7 bases at J, with 24 bases in the middle. Germline V gene data show CDR1 as SGHRS and CDR2 as YFSETQ. The CDR3 spells CASGDWGSTLEEQYF. CDR3 sequence (DNA): TGCGCCAGCGGCGACTGGGGGTCTACCTTAGAGGAGCAGTACTTC.

This clonotype has ten or more counts. The V gene is TRBV7-6, the J gene TRBJ2-1, with 7 bases aligning to TRBD2. V dropped 1 base and J dropped 2; count of bases not matched to a gene: 8. The CDR3 has 17 residues. CDR1 and CDR2 (germline): SGHVS, FNYEAQ. CDR3 nucleotides: TGTGCCAGCAGCTTAGAAGTACTAGCGAACGCCTACAATGAGCAGTTCTTC. Translating gives CASSLEVLANAYNEQFF.

This clonotype came up many times. The chain uses TRBV7-6 and TRBJ2-1; D not resolved. This CDR3 contains 13 residues. Germline CDR1 reads SGHVS; CDR2 reads FNYEAQ. Trimming removed 0 bases at V and 12 bases at J, with 12 bases between. Written as DNA, the CDR3 is TGTGCCAGCAGCTTAGCGGACCGCCAGGTGCAGTTCTTC. This gives the protein CASSLADRQVQFF.

This clonotype came up many times. The gene calls are TRBV20-1 and TRBJ2-7, with 11 bases lining up with TRBD1. J was trimmed by 4 bases and V by 4 bases; bases with no gene match: 15. The CDR3 has 17 amino acids. Germline-derived CDR1 and CDR2 are DFQATT and SNEGSKA (reference sequence). CDR3 bases: TGCAGTGCTAATGCAATTGATTCTGGACAGGGGGCGTACGAGCAGTACTTC. This encodes CSANAIDSGQGAYEQYF.

The chain couples TRBV7-9 to TRBJ2-1; 14 bases map to TRBD2. Germline assignment: CDR1 SEHNR and CDR2 FQNEAQ (reference sequence). V was clipped by 5 bases and J by 7 bases; unmatched bases: 7. The CDR3 consists of 16 residues. The CDR3 sequence: CASSPVGTSGGNEQFF. CDR3 nucleotide sequence: TGTGCCAGCAGCCCTGTCGGGACTAGCGGGGGTAATGAGCAGTTCTTC.

This clonotype was seen at least ten times. V gene TRBV7-2 combines with J gene TRBJ2-3; TRBD1 or TRBD2 may be the D gene (5 bases each). CDR1 and CDR2 from the germline V gene are SGHTA and FQGNSA. Deletions cut 1 base from V and 2 bases from J, with 16 bases between. The length of the CDR3 is 17 residues. The CDR3 reads CASSLGVRDGDTDTQYF. CDR3 nucleotides: TGTGCCAGCAGCTTAGGGGTCCGGGACGGGGACACAGATACGCAGTATTTT.

The sample holds many counts of this clonotype. The CDR3 nucleotides read TGTGCCAGCAGCTTAGGCGCAATAGTCGGTTCACCCCTCCACTTT. It yields the protein CASSLGAIVGSPLHF. The chain couples TRBV7-9 to TRBJ1-6; no firm D call. CDR1 and CDR2 from the germline V gene are SEHNR and FQNEAQ (reference sequence). CDR3 size: 15 residues. Trimming cost V 1 base and J 9 bases, with 13 bases left between them.

This clonotype was seen ten or more times. This chain links TRBV20-1 with TRBJ2-7; unclear D gene. The germline V gene has CDR1 DFQATT and CDR2 SNEGSKA (reference sequence). This CDR3 contains 13 residues. Trimming took 3 bases from V and 0 from J, leaving 9 bases between them. The CDR3 sequence: CSARRMSSYEQYF. CDR3 coding DNA: TGCAGTGCTAGGAGGATGAGCTCCTACGAGCAGTACTTC.

Many counts were recorded for this clonotype. The J gene is TRBJ2-3, the V gene TRBV9; 9 bases agree with TRBD2. Germline values: CDR1 SGDLS, CDR2 YYNGEE. J lost 2 bases, V lost 4 bases, and 8 bases had no gene match. This CDR3 contains 16 residues. The CDR3 loop is CASSSASGVHTDTQYF. For the CDR3, the DNA is TGTGCCAGCAGCAGCGCTAGCGGGGTCCACACAGATACGCAGTATTTT.

The sample holds one count of this clonotype. One end of the junction fails to match germline, which may point to a read error. The rearrangement uses TRBV6-2 or TRBV6-3 and TRBJ1-1, with D maybe TRBD1 (6 bases). From germline, CDR1 is MNHEY and CDR2 SVGEGT. The CDR3 sequence is 15 residues long. CDR3 loop: CASSYSGGGETEASF. CDR3 nucleotides: TGTGCCAGCAGTTACAGTGGAGGGGGAGAAACTGAAGCTTCCTTT.

The chain employs TRBV12-3 or TRBV12-4 and TRBJ1-3; possibly TRBD1 for D (5 bases). CDR3 length equals 18 residues. Between the trimmed V and J ends, which lost 2 bases and 4 bases, there was a span of 21 bases. For the CDR3, the DNA is TGTGCCAGCAGTTTAATCGTTGGGCAGGGAGGGCTCGGAAACACCATATATTTT. Translated, it gives CASSLIVGQGGLGNTIYF.